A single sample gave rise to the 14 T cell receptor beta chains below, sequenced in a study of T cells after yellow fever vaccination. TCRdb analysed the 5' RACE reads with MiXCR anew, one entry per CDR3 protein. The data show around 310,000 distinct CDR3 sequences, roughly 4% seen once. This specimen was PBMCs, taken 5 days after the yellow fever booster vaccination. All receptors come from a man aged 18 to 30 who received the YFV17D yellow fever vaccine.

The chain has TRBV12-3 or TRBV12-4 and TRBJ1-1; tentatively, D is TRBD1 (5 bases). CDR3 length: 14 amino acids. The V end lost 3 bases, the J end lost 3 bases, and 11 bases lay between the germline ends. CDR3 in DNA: TGTGCCAGCAGTTTCGCGACAGTAGACACTGAAGCTTTCTTT. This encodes CASSFATVDTEAFF.

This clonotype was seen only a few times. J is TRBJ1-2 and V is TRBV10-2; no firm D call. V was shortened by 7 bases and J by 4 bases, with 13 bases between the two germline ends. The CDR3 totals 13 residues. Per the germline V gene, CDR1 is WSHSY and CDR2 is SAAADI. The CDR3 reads CASNSGPSYGYTF. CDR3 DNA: TGCGCCAGCAATTCCGGGCCGAGCTATGGCTACACCTTC.

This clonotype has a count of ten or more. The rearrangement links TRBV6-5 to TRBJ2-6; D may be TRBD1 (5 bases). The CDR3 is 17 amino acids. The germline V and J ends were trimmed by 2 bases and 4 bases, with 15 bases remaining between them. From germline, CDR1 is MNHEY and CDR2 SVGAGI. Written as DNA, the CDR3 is TGTGCCAGCAGTTACAGGGGAAGCTACCTAGGGGCCAACGTCCTGACTTTC. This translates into CASSYRGSYLGANVLTF.

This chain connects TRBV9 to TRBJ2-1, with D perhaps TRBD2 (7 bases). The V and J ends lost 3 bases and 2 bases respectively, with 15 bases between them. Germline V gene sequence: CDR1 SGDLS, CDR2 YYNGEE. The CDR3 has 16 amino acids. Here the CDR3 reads CASSARSGGPYNEQFF. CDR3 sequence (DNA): TGTGCCAGCAGCGCCCGGTCGGGGGGCCCCTACAATGAGCAGTTCTTC.

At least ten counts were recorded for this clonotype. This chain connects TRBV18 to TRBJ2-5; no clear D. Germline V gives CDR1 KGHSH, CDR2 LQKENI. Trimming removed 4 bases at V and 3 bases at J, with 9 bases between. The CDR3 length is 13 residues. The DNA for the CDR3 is TGTGCCAGCTCACTAAACAGCGAAGAGACCCAGTACTTC. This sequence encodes CASSLNSEETQYF.

The CDR3 sequence: CASSSIQGLSEKLFF. Here the CDR3 DNA reads TGTGCCAGCAGCTCGATACAGGGGCTTTCTGAAAAACTGTTTTTT. The gene calls are TRBV7-9 and TRBJ1-4; 7 bases fit TRBD1. Germline V CDR1 and CDR2: SEHNR, FQNEAQ (reference sequence). After removal of 4 bases from V and 7 bases from J, the junction contained 9 bases not matched to a gene. The CDR3 runs 15 residues.

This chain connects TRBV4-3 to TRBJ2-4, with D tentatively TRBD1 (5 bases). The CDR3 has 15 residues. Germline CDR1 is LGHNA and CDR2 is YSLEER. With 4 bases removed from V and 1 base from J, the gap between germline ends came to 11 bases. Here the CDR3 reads CASSLSRAAKNIQYF. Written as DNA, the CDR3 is TGCGCCAGCAGCCTAAGCAGGGCTGCCAAAAACATTCAGTACTTC.

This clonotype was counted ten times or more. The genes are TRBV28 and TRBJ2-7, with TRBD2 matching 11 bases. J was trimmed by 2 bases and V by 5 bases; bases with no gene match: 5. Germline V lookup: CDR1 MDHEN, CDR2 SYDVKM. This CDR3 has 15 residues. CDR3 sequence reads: CASSPGTSGTYEQYV. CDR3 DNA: TGTGCCAGCAGTCCCGGGACTAGCGGTACCTACGAGCAGTACGTC.

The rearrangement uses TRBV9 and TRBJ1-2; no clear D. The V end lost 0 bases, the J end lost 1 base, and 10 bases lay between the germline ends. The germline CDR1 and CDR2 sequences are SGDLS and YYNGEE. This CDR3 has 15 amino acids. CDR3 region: CASSVGTTHNYGYTF. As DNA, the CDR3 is TGTGCCAGCAGCGTAGGTACGACCCATAACTATGGCTACACCTTC.

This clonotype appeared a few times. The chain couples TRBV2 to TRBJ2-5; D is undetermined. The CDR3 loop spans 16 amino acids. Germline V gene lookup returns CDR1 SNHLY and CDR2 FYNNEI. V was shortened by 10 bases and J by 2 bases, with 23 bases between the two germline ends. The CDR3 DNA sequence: TGTGCCACCCCAGGTAGTGCAGGTGTGTGGCAAGAGACCCAGTACTTC. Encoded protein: CATPGSAGVWQETQYF.

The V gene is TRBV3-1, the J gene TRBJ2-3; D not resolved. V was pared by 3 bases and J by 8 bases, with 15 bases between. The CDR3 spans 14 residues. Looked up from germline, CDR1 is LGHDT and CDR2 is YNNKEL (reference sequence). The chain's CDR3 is CASSQDLVGRTQYF. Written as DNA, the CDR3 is TGTGCCAGCAGCCAGGACCTCGTAGGACGTACGCAGTATTTT.

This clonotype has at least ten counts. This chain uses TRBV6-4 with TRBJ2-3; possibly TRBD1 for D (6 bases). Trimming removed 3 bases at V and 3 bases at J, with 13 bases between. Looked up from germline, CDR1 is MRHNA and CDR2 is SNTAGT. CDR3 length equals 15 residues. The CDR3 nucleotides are TGTGCCAGCAGTGAAACCAGGGGTGGGACAGATACGCAGTATTTT. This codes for CASSETRGGTDTQYF.

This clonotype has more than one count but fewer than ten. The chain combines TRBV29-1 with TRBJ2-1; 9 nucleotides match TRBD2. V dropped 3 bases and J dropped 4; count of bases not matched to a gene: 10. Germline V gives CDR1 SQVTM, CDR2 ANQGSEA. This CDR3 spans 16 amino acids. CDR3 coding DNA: TGCAGCGTTGATGGGGCAGCGGGGGGCCTTTACAATGAGCAGTTCTTC. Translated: CSVDGAAGGLYNEQFF.

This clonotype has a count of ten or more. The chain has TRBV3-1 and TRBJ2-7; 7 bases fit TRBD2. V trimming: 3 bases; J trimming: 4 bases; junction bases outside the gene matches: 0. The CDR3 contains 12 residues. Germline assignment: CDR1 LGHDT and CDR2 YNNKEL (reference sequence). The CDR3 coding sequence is TGTGCCAGCAGCCAGGGGGGGTACGAGCAGTACTTC. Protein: CASSQGGYEQYF.